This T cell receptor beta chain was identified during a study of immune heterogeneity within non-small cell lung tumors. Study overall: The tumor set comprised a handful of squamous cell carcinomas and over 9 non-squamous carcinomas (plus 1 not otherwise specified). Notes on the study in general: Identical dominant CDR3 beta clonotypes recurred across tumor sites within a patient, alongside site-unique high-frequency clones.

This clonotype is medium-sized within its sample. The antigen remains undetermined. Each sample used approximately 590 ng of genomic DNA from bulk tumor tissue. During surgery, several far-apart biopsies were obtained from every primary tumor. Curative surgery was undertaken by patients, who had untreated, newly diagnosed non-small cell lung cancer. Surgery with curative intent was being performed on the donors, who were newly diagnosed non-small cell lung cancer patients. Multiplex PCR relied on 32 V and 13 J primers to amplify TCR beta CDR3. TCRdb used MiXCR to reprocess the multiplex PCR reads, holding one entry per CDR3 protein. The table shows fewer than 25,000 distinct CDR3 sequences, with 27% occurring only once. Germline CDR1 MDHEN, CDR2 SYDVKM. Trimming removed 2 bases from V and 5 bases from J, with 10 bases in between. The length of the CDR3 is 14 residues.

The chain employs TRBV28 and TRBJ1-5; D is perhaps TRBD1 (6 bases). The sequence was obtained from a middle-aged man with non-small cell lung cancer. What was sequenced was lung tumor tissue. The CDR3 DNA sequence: TGTGCCAGCAGTTTAGGGCAGGGGTATCAGCCCCAGCATTTT. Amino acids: CASSLGQGYQPQHF.